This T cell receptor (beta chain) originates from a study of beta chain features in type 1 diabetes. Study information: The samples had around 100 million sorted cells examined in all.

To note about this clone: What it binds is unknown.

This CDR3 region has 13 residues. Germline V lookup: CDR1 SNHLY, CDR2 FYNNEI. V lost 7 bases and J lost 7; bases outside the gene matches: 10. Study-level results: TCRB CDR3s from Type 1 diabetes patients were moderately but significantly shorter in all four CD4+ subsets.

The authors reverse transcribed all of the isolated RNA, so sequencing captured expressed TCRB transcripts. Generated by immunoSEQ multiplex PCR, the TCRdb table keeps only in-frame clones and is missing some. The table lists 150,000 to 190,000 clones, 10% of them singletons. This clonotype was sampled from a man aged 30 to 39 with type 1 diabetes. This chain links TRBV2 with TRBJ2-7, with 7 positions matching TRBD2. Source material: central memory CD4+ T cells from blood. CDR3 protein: CASKVGDYSEQYF. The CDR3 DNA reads TGTGCCAGCAAGGTGGGGGACTACTCTGAGCAGTACTTC.